This T cell receptor beta chain was sequenced for a study of beta chain features in type 1 diabetes. By way of CD45RO/CCR7/CD25/CD127/CD95/CD27, the CD4+ regulatory, stem cell-like memory, central memory and naive cells were sorted. Every bit of the isolated RNA underwent reverse transcription, so sequencing read expressed TCRB transcripts. Clones were read by immunoSEQ multiplex PCR, and TCRdb kept only the in-frame ones, dropping some. This table holds 130,000 to 150,000 clones, about 13% found once. General study results and limits: Comparison showed that naive, central memory and Treg TCRB repertoires appeared more similar among patients than among healthy donors. PCR, the amplification step, might favor shorter templates, equally in patients and controls. Sequencing from cDNA could over-represent high-TCR-expressing cells. There was a moderate but significant shortening of TCRB CDR3s in all four CD4+ subsets of Type 1 diabetes patients.

The CDR3 extends over 13 amino acids. V lost 2 bases to trimming and J lost 9 bases, with 11 bases between them. CDR1 and CDR2 (germline): KGHSH, LQKENI. This clone was observed at least ten times. What it recognizes is unknown. The sample was central memory CD4+ T cells from blood. This TCR derives from a man in his late teens or twenties with type 1 diabetes. The rearrangement links TRBV18 to TRBJ2-1; maybe TRBD1 (5 bases). The DNA of the CDR3 is TGTGCCAGCTCACCAGCCAGGGTGGGTGAGCAGTTCTTC. Its protein is CASSPARVGEQFF.